These 10 T cell receptor beta chains came from one sample sequenced in a study of blood T cell repertoires in COVID-19. TCRdb's table, derived via immunoSEQ multiplex PCR, lists solely in-frame clones and lacks some. The table has about 100,000 clones, roughly 80% seen once. Sequencing input: peripheral blood. The receptor set was obtained from a man between 65 and 80 years old with active or convalescent COVID-19.

V and J are TRBV3-1 (or the pseudogene TRBV3-2) and TRBJ1-1; possibly TRBD1 for D (6 bases). Trimming stripped 0 bases from V and 4 bases from J, with 12 bases between. The germline CDR1 and CDR2 sequences are LGHDT and YNNKEL (reference sequence). This CDR3 has 15 amino acids. The CDR3 reads CASSQDGGAGTEAFF. CDR3 bases: TGTGCCAGCAGCCAAGATGGGGGCGCGGGCACTGAAGCTTTCTTT.

The chain combines TRBV6-5 with TRBJ2-2; 11 bases are a match to TRBD1. This CDR3 has 16 amino acids. The J segment lost 6 bases and the V segment lost 4 bases, leaving 7 bases of the junction unmatched. CDR1 is MNHEY, CDR2 SVGAGI, per germline. The CDR3 DNA follows: TGTGCCAGCAGTTCTTGGACAGGGGGCAAGGCCGGGGAGCTGTTTTTT. It codes for CASSSWTGGKAGELFF.

About this clone itself: Its ends do not fully match the called genes, so a read error is possible. The V gene is TRBV7-3, the J gene TRBJ2-7; 8 bases are a match to TRBD2. This CDR3 region has 13 residues. Germline V gene data show CDR1 as SGHTA and CDR2 as FQGTGA. The CDR3 DNA reads TGTGCCAGCAGCCTAACGGGAGGGACCGAGCAGTACTTC. This gives the protein CASSLTGGTEQYF.

The rearrangement uses TRBV28 and TRBJ1-2; TRBD1 matches 10 bases. The CDR3 covers 16 residues. Germline V gives CDR1 MDHEN, CDR2 SYDVKM. V dropped 2 bases and J dropped 5; count of bases not matched to a gene: 8. CDR3 residues: CASSLTGQGVRYGYTF. The DNA for the CDR3 is TGTGCCAGCAGTTTAACCGGACAGGGGGTAAGGTATGGCTACACCTTC.

This chain uses TRBV2 with TRBJ2-7; 7 nucleotides agree with TRBD1. Germline CDR1 is SNHLY and CDR2 is FYNNEI. With 7 bases clipped from V and 2 bases from J, the junction kept 8 bases outside the gene matches. CDR3 size: 14 residues. This CDR3 reads CASKENRGPYEQYF. The CDR3 bases are TGTGCCAGCAAGGAGAACAGGGGACCCTACGAGCAGTACTTC.

This chain joins TRBV18 and TRBJ2-4; D perhaps matches TRBD1 (5 bases). The germline V and J ends were trimmed by 2 bases and 1 base, with 12 bases remaining between them. Per the germline V gene, CDR1 is KGHSH and CDR2 is LQKENI. The CDR3 consists of 16 residues. Here the CDR3 DNA reads TGTGCCAGCTCACCAACGACAGTAATGGCCAAAAACATTCAGTACTTC. This gives the protein CASSPTTVMAKNIQYF.

The genes are TRBV5-5 and TRBJ2-2, with unresolved D. V was shortened by 0 bases and J by 5 bases, with 11 bases between the two germline ends. The CDR3 covers 15 residues. CDR1 is SGHKS, CDR2 YYEKEE, per germline (reference sequence). The CDR3 nucleotides read TGTGCCAGCAGCTTGGTTTTGTCAGAAACCGGGGAGCTGTTTTTT. Protein: CASSLVLSETGELFF.

The gene calls are TRBV11-2 and TRBJ2-1; TRBD1 might be the D (6 bases). V was shortened by 1 base and J by 0 bases, with 10 bases between the two germline ends. This CDR3 spans 16 amino acids. Per the germline V gene, CDR1 is SGHAT and CDR2 is FQNNGV. The CDR3 here is CASSLVGTSSYNEQFF. In nucleotides, the CDR3 is TGTGCCAGCAGCTTAGTAGGGACAAGCTCCTACAATGAGCAGTTCTTC.

This rearrangement joins TRBV3-1 (or the pseudogene TRBV3-2) to TRBJ2-7; perhaps TRBD2 as D (6 bases). CDR1 is LGHDT and CDR2 is YNNKEL in the germline V gene (reference sequence). The CDR3 runs 16 residues. The V end lost 1 base, the J end lost 1 base, and 14 bases lay between the germline ends. CDR3 amino acids: CASSQVWRGGSYEQYF. The CDR3 bases are TGTGCCAGCAGCCAAGTTTGGCGGGGCGGATCCTACGAGCAGTACTTC.

The rearrangement joins TRBV4-3 to TRBJ1-3, with D unclear. The germline V and J ends were trimmed by 1 base and 2 bases, with 9 bases remaining between them. In germline, CDR1 is LGHNA, CDR2 YSLEER. The length of the CDR3 is 15 residues. CDR3 in amino acids: CASSQGAGTGNTIYF. CDR3 in DNA: TGCGCCAGCAGCCAAGGGGCAGGAACTGGAAACACCATATATTTT.